The 5 T cell receptor beta chains presented below share a single source sample, sequenced in a study of control samples from healthy donors and cancer patients. Profiling relied on immunoSEQ multiplex PCR, and the TCRdb table lists in-frame clones only, not all of them. The table has 70,000 to 90,000 clones, roughly 90% seen once. Material for sequencing was PBMCs. These receptor sequences come from a woman aged 60-70 years with head and neck cancer.

The CDR3 sequence: CASSSSGRASTDTQYF. In DNA, the CDR3 is TGTGCCAGCAGTTCTAGCGGGAGGGCCTCAACAGATACGCAGTATTTT. The rearrangement links TRBV28 to TRBJ2-3, with 12 bases fitting TRBD2. The CDR3 consists of 16 residues. J gave up 3 bases and V 4 bases, and 5 bases lay outside the gene matches. Germline V gene data show CDR1 as MDHEN and CDR2 as SYDVKM.

The V and J genes are TRBV7-9 and TRBJ2-2; 9 bases match TRBD1. Trimming at V came to 2 bases and at J to 2 bases, leaving 6 bases not matched to a gene. The germline CDR1 and CDR2 sequences are SEHNR and FQNEAQ (reference sequence). This CDR3 has 17 amino acids. For the CDR3, the DNA is TGTGCCAGCAGCTTATACGACAGGGGGTTTAACACCGGGGAGCTGTTTTTT. Protein product: CASSLYDRGFNTGELFF.

The chain uses TRBV10-3 and TRBJ2-3; 8 bases agree with TRBD2. The CDR3 extends over 14 amino acids. CDR1 is ENHRY, CDR2 SYGVKD, per germline. Trimming took 9 bases from V and 5 from J; bases not matched to a gene: 10. CDR3 loop: CAMKGSGSVDTQYF. CDR3 sequence (DNA): TGTGCCATGAAGGGAAGCGGGAGTGTAGATACGCAGTATTTT.

The CDR3 region is CASTDKTGLSGNTIYF. The CDR3 coding sequence is TGTGCCAGCACCGACAAGACAGGACTCTCTGGAAACACCATATATTTT. The chain links TRBV7-3 to TRBJ1-3, with a possible D match to TRBD1 (6 bases). V shed 7 bases and J shed 0 bases, with 16 bases lying between them. Per germline, CDR1 SGHTA and CDR2 FQGTGA. The CDR3 has 16 amino acids.

This chain uses TRBV19 with TRBJ2-2, with D possibly matching TRBD2 (5 bases). V lost 1 base to trimming and J lost 2 bases, with 11 bases between them. The length of the CDR3 is 16 residues. Germline CDR1 and CDR2: LNHDA and SQIVND (reference sequence). CDR3 loop: CASSIAGLFNTGELFF. CDR3 bases: TGTGCCAGTAGTATAGCTGGACTTTTCAACACCGGGGAGCTGTTTTTT.